One sample yielded the 8 T cell receptor beta chains listed below, sequenced in a study of STAT3 mutations in large granular lymphocyte leukemia. Antigens for these TCRs are unknown. Study-wide points: At least one immunodominant TCR beta clonotype appeared in every T-cell large granular lymphocyte leukemia patient.

The data were produced by immunoSEQ multiplex PCR, yet TCRdb's version contains in-frame clones alone and is incomplete. The profile covers around 29,000 clones, with approximately 83% appearing a single time and more than 9.5% taken by the ten largest. Sequenced input: peripheral blood mononuclear cells. These receptors were obtained from a man aged 55 to 70 with T-cell large granular lymphocyte leukemia. Some clones in this sample may be carry-over from other donors' samples.

CDR3: CASSQDTGQALLAKNIQYF. The CDR3 DNA sequence: TGTGCCAGCAGCCAAGATACGGGCCAGGCTTTATTAGCCAAAAACATTCAGTACTTC. The rearrangement uses TRBV14 and TRBJ2-4, with D unclear. V gave up 0 bases and J gave up 0 bases, with 18 bases separating them. The CDR3 covers 19 residues. The germline V gene has CDR1 SGHDN and CDR2 FVKESK.

Comment on this clone: The junction departs from the called germline gene at one end, perhaps through a read error. The CDR3 DNA follows: TGTGCCAGCAGTTTAGCGGGAGGGCTTGGTGGGGGTGAGCAGTTCTTC. It specifies CASSLAGGLGGGEQFF. The chain has TRBV7-9 and TRBJ2-1, with 11 bases lining up with TRBD2. CDR1 is SEHNR and CDR2 is FQNEAQ in the germline V gene (reference sequence). CDR3 length: 16 amino acids.

The chain joins TRBV10-3 to TRBJ2-1; 9 nucleotides line up with TRBD2. Germline loops: CDR1 ENHRY, CDR2 SYGVKD. Trimming took 4 bases from V and 6 from J; bases not matched to a gene: 10. The CDR3 contains 16 residues. CDR3 sequence: CAISGGGRALSNEQFF. Written as DNA, the CDR3 is TGTGCCATCAGTGGCGGCGGGAGGGCCCTTAGCAATGAGCAGTTCTTC.

This chain joins TRBV11-2 and TRBJ2-3; 8 bases fit TRBD1. The CDR3 runs 14 residues. Germline assignment: CDR1 SGHAT and CDR2 FQNNGV. V was pared by 6 bases and J by 6 bases, with 8 bases of the junction left unmatched. CDR3 nucleotide sequence: TGTGCCAGCAGGCGACCGACAGGGGCGGATACGCAGTATTTT. Its translation is CASRRPTGADTQYF.

The CDR3 coding sequence is TGTGCCTGTCCCGGACTCAACCGGCGCGAGCAGTACTTC. It encodes CACPGLNRREQYF. The V gene is TRBV30, the J gene TRBJ2-7; possibly TRBD2 for D (5 bases). Germline CDR1 is GTSNPN and CDR2 is SVGIG (reference sequence). This CDR3 is built from 13 residues. V gave up 6 bases and J gave up 6 bases, with 18 bases separating them.

This clone has just a few counts. The chain combines TRBV6-5 with TRBJ2-7; 7 bases map to TRBD2. Germline assignment: CDR1 MNHEY and CDR2 SVGAGI. The CDR3 loop spans 15 amino acids. Germline trimming cut 2 bases from V and 3 bases from J; bases unmatched to any gene: 7. CDR3 region: CASSYRNGGIYEQYF. The CDR3 nucleotides are TGTGCCAGCAGTTACCGAAACGGGGGGATCTACGAGCAGTACTTC.

J is TRBJ2-4 and V is TRBV5-1; 7 bases are a match to TRBD2. The CDR3 runs to 16 residues. The ends lost 4 bases at V and 0 bases at J; junction bases unmatched: 7. Germline V gives CDR1 SGHRS, CDR2 YFSETQ. The CDR3 DNA is TGCGCCAGCAGCGAAACTAGCGAATCAGCCAAAAACATTCAGTACTTC. Translation gives CASSETSESAKNIQYF.

This clone was picked up a small number of times. The CDR3 sequence is CAWSPGLGDDTQYF. CDR3 in DNA: TGTGCCTGGAGTCCCGGCTTGGGTGACGATACGCAGTATTTT. The chain couples TRBV30 to TRBJ2-3; the D is unclear. V dropped 2 bases and J dropped 6 bases, with 15 bases sitting between them. This CDR3 is built from 14 residues. Germline loops: CDR1 GTSNPN, CDR2 SVGIG (reference sequence).